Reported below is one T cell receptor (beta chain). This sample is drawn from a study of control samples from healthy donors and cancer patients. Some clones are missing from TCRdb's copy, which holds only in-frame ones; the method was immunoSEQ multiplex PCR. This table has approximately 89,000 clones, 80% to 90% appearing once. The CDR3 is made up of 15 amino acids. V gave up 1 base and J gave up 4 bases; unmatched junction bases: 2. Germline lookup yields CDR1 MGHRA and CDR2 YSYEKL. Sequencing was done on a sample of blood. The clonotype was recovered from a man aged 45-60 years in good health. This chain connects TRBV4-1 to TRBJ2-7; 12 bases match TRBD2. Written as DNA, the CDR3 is TGCGCCAGCAGCCAAGTAACTAGCGGGAGGTACGAGCAGTACTTC. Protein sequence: CASSQVTSGRYEQYF.